The text below deals with one T cell receptor (beta chain). Its antigen is not known. The sample's time point: late sampling 161 to 241 days after vaccination in a few convalescent patients. As for treatment: approximately nine-day PBMC culture with coronavirus spike peptide pools or control peptides (ViraFEST assay). Per-well cultures of 2 million or so PBMCs received roughly 9.3 IU/ml IL-2 and 8.5 to 10 ug/ml peptide pools. The data belong to a study of vaccination and CD4 T cells after COVID-19. Sequencing of cultured CD4+ T cell DNA used the Oncomine TCR Beta short-read assay. TCRdb recomputed calls from the PCR reads with MiXCR, one row per CDR3 protein. The sample yields around 20,000 distinct CDR3 sequences, roughly two fifths seen once. Germline trimming cut 6 bases from V and 3 bases from J; bases unmatched to any gene: 8. The germline gives CDR1 MDHEN, CDR2 SYDVKM. This CDR3 comprises 14 residues.

Sequencing used CD4+ T cells from blood, cultured in vitro, obtained about 7 months after SARS-CoV-2 vaccination. This receptor was identified in a human donor who had recovered from COVID-19. This chain uses TRBV28 with TRBJ2-7, with 7 bases identical to TRBD1. CDR3 loop: CASSQSGTDYEQYF. CDR3 nucleotide sequence: TGTGCCAGCAGCCAATCCGGGACAGACTACGAGCAGTACTTC.